The 26 T cell receptor beta chains presented below share a single source sample, sequenced in a study of blood T cell repertoires in COVID-19. The data were produced by immunoSEQ multiplex PCR, yet TCRdb's version contains in-frame clones alone and is incomplete. Altogether 50,000 to 75,000 clones are present, roughly nine tenths being singletons, with the ten largest covering approximately 5.1%. Sequencing input: peripheral blood. Receptors were obtained from a man aged 80 or over in a cohort sampled during active COVID-19.

The chain couples TRBV5-5 to TRBJ1-1, with D perhaps TRBD1 (5 bases). V was trimmed by 4 bases and J by 0 bases, leaving 19 bases between them. CDR1 is SGHKS, CDR2 YYEKEE, per germline (reference sequence). The CDR3 sequence is 17 residues long. CDR3 residues: CASSRSGALNMNTEAFF. The CDR3 DNA follows: TGTGCCAGCAGCCGCAGCGGGGCCCTAAATATGAACACTGAAGCTTTCTTT.

The rearrangement uses TRBV27 and TRBJ2-1; D might be TRBD2 (6 bases). The CDR3 covers 15 residues. From germline, CDR1 is MNHEY and CDR2 SMNVEV (reference sequence). Trimming cost V 10 bases and J 3 bases, with 19 bases left between them. CDR3 sequence reads: CATSGGISLYNEQFF. Here the CDR3 DNA reads TGTGCCACTAGTGGAGGGATCTCCCTCTACAATGAGCAGTTCTTC.

This clone was counted only a few times. Distinct nucleotide sequences in the sample also encode this CDR3. The V and J genes are TRBV9 and TRBJ2-1, with 10 bases that match TRBD2. CDR1 is SGDLS and CDR2 is YYNGEE in the germline V gene. With V trimmed by 4 bases and J by 0 bases, 1 base remained unmatched. CDR3 length: 15 amino acids. The CDR3, as DNA: TGTGCCAGCAGCTCTAGCGGGAGCTCCTACAATGAGCAGTTCTTC. This translates into CASSSSGSSYNEQFF.

The gene calls are TRBV6-2 or TRBV6-3 and TRBJ2-4; 7 positions match TRBD1. V shed 4 bases and J 3 bases; nucleotides not matched to a gene: 9. The CDR3 is 16 amino acids. Germline CDR1 is MNHEY and CDR2 is SVGEGT. The CDR3 loop reads CASSFSTGMDKNIQYF. The CDR3 DNA is TGTGCCAGCAGTTTTTCGACAGGGATGGACAAAAACATTCAGTACTTC.

The rearrangement joins TRBV4-1 to TRBJ2-1, with 13 bases aligning to TRBD2. V lost 4 bases, J lost 6 bases, and 6 bases stayed unmatched. This CDR3 region has 16 residues. The germline CDR1 and CDR2 sequences are MGHRA and YSYEKL. CDR3 amino acids: CASSRGLAGVSNEQFF. DNA for the CDR3: TGCGCCAGCAGCCGAGGACTAGCGGGAGTCTCCAATGAGCAGTTCTTC.

The V gene is TRBV6-5, the J gene TRBJ2-3; TRBD2 agrees at 14 bases. The V and J ends lost 2 bases and 4 bases, in that order; junction bases with no gene match: 2. Germline CDR1 and CDR2: MNHEY and SVGAGI. The length of the CDR3 is 16 residues. Here the CDR3 DNA reads TGTGCCAGCAGTTACACGGGACTAGCGGGGGCAGATACGCAGTATTTT. Encoded protein: CASSYTGLAGADTQYF.

The chain carries TRBV30 and TRBJ1-1, with 8 bases fitting TRBD1. CDR1 is GTSNPN, CDR2 SVGIG, per germline (reference sequence). Losses at the gene ends were 1 base for V and 5 bases for J; bases not matched to a gene: 3. The CDR3 contains 13 residues. This chain's CDR3 is CAWSGQGRTEAFF. The CDR3 nucleotides are TGTGCCTGGAGTGGACAGGGGAGAACTGAAGCTTTCTTT.

The chain couples TRBV10-2 to TRBJ1-2; possibly TRBD1 for D (5 bases). Trimming shortened V by 6 bases and J by 0 bases, and 17 bases separated the two germline ends. The CDR3 contains 16 residues. The germline CDR1 and CDR2 sequences are WSHSY and SAAADI. CDR3 coding DNA: TGCGCCAGCAGCGAGGGTCAGGGATTGGCTAACTATGGCTACACCTTC. This translates into CASSEGQGLANYGYTF.

The V and J genes are TRBV6-5 and TRBJ1-1; D is unclear. Trimming took off 2 bases at V and 1 base at J, with 11 bases between the two ends. The CDR3 is 15 residues long. Germline V gene data show CDR1 as MNHEY and CDR2 as SVGAGI. CDR3 loop: CASSYITAGNTEAFF. DNA of the CDR3: TGTGCCAGCAGTTACATTACGGCAGGGAACACTGAAGCTTTCTTT.

The chain is built from TRBV23-1 and TRBJ1-4; 9 positions match TRBD1. TRBV23-1 falls under the ORF class, with uncertain function. The length of the CDR3 is 15 residues. The V and J ends lost 4 bases and 4 bases, in that order; junction bases with no gene match: 4. The CDR3 protein is CASSLGTGFNEKLFF. The CDR3 DNA reads as TGCGCCAGCAGTCTCGGGACAGGGTTTAATGAAAAACTGTTTTTT.

CDR3 amino acids: CAGSRAGSTDTQYF. The DNA of the CDR3 is TGCGCCGGATCCCGGGCAGGGAGCACAGATACGCAGTATTTT. The rearrangement joins TRBV5-1 to TRBJ2-3; D possibly corresponds to TRBD1 (5 bases). Germline lookup yields CDR1 SGHRS and CDR2 YFSETQ. CDR3 length: 14 amino acids. V was pared by 10 bases and J by 0 bases, with 15 bases between.

V is TRBV3-1 (or the pseudogene TRBV3-2) and J is TRBJ2-3, with 10 bases that match TRBD2. V trimming: 4 bases; J trimming: 5 bases; junction bases outside the gene matches: 6. The CDR3 loop spans 15 amino acids. CDR1 and CDR2 (germline): LGHDT, YNNKEL (reference sequence). CDR3 coding DNA: TGTGCCAGCAGCCGCCGGACTAGCGGTATAGATACGCAGTATTTT. Translated, it gives CASSRRTSGIDTQYF.

The V gene is TRBV2, the J gene TRBJ2-5; D is possibly TRBD1 (5 bases). The V gene lost 5 bases and the J gene lost 3 bases, with 10 bases spanning the gap. Germline CDR1 SNHLY, CDR2 FYNNEI. This CDR3 has 13 residues. Here the CDR3 DNA reads TGTGCCAGCAGTAAGGGGTTAGAAGAGACCCAGTACTTC. Translating gives CASSKGLEETQYF. The whole variable domain, remainder taken from reference TRBV2 and TRBJ2-5, is EPEVTQTPSHQVTQMGQEVILRCVPISNHLYFYWYRQILGQKVEFLVSFYNNEISEKSEIFDDQFSVERPDGSNFTLKIRSTKLEDSAMYFCASSKGLEETQYFGPGTRLLVL.

The chain employs TRBV9 and TRBJ2-7; 14 bases map to TRBD2. V trimming: 3 bases; J trimming: 2 bases; junction bases outside the gene matches: 10. From germline, CDR1 is SGDLS and CDR2 YYNGEE. This CDR3 spans 18 amino acids. In nucleotides, the CDR3 is TGTGCCAGCAGCGCGGGGACTAGCGGGAGTGAGTTCCCCTACGAGCAGTACTTC. Translating it yields CASSAGTSGSEFPYEQYF.

The genes are TRBV7-9 and TRBJ1-1; D possibly corresponds to TRBD1 (6 bases). The CDR3 covers 14 residues. V was trimmed by 1 base and J by 5 bases, leaving 11 bases between them. The germline V gene has CDR1 SEHNR and CDR2 FQNEAQ (reference sequence). CDR3 residues: CASSLGERGTEAFF. In nucleotides, the CDR3 is TGTGCCAGCAGCTTAGGGGAAAGGGGGACTGAAGCTTTCTTT.

This chain links TRBV11-2 with TRBJ1-1, with TRBD1 matching 7 bases. The CDR3 covers 13 residues. Trimming cost V 5 bases and J 4 bases; bases outside gene matches: 4. CDR1 is SGHAT, CDR2 FQNNGV, per germline. CDR3 sequence: CASSPTGVTEAFF. The CDR3 DNA reads as TGTGCCAGCAGCCCTACAGGGGTCACTGAAGCTTTCTTT.

The gene calls are TRBV10-1 and TRBJ2-2; perhaps TRBD1 as D (5 bases). The CDR3 covers 15 residues. V lost 2 bases and J 1 base, leaving 8 bases between the germline ends. Germline CDR1 WNHNN, CDR2 SYGVQD (reference sequence). Here the CDR3 DNA reads TGCGCCAGCAGTGAGAGAACAGGGAACACCGGGGAGCTGTTTTTT. Protein sequence: CASSERTGNTGELFF.

Worth noting for this clone: At one end, the junction sequence differs from germline, possibly due to a read error. CDR3 DNA sequence: TGTGCCAGTACCTCAGACAGGGGGAACGCTGAAGCTTTCTTT. Its protein product is CASTSDRGNAEAFF. V gene TRBV19 combines with J gene TRBJ1-1; 9 bases agree with TRBD1. Germline V CDR1 and CDR2: LNHDA, SQIVND (reference sequence). The CDR3 spans 14 residues.

In its sample, this clone was seen once. The chain recombines TRBV5-1 with TRBJ2-2, with 11 bases aligning to TRBD2. CDR1 SGHRS and CDR2 YFSETQ come from the germline V gene. With V trimmed by 3 bases and J by 1 base, 2 bases remained unmatched. This CDR3 comprises 16 residues. Here the CDR3 reads CASSWGTSGNTGELFF. As DNA, the CDR3 is TGCGCCAGCAGCTGGGGGACTAGCGGGAACACCGGGGAGCTGTTTTTT.

V and J are TRBV19 and TRBJ2-3; 11 bases match TRBD2. The junction had 9 bases not matched to a gene; V was cut back by 5 bases and J by 2 bases. The CDR3 covers 17 residues. CDR1 and CDR2 from the germline V gene are LNHDA and SQIVND (reference sequence). CDR3 amino acids: CASSPRRLAGITDTQYF. The CDR3 DNA reads TGTGCCAGTAGTCCCCGTCGACTAGCGGGGATCACAGATACGCAGTATTTT.

The rearrangement uses TRBV6-2 or TRBV6-3 and TRBJ1-6; TRBD1 might be the D (6 bases). V was trimmed by 6 bases and J by 9 bases, leaving 18 bases between them. Germline V gene lookup returns CDR1 MNHEY and CDR2 SVGEGT. The CDR3 extends over 15 amino acids. The CDR3 region is CASSPWNTGSSPLHF. CDR3 DNA: TGTGCCAGCAGCCCCTGGAATACAGGGAGTTCACCCCTCCACTTT.

This rearrangement joins TRBV7-2 to TRBJ2-7; 10 bases are a match to TRBD2. The V gene's germline CDR1 is SGHTA and CDR2 FQGNSA. This CDR3 region has 14 residues. With V trimmed by 3 bases and J by 3 bases, 2 bases remained unmatched. The DNA of the CDR3 is TGTGCCAGCAGCTTTACTAGCGGGAACTACGAGCAGTACTTC. Protein sequence: CASSFTSGNYEQYF.

V usage is TRBV9 and J usage is TRBJ2-3, with a weak D call TRBD2 (6 bases). Germline CDR1 is SGDLS and CDR2 is YYNGEE. Trimming left V 2 bases short and J 4 bases short, with 17 bases between. The CDR3 has 16 residues. The CDR3 reads CASSVDLGGSADTQYF. The DNA of the CDR3 is TGTGCCAGCAGCGTTGATTTGGGGGGAAGCGCAGATACGCAGTATTTT.

The V and J genes are TRBV19 and TRBJ1-2; perhaps TRBD1 as D (5 bases). This CDR3 is 14 amino acids long. From germline, CDR1 is LNHDA and CDR2 SQIVND (reference sequence). Trimming took 6 bases from V and 4 from J, leaving 15 bases between them. The CDR3: CASSRDFTSYGYTF. For the CDR3, the DNA is TGTGCCAGTAGCCGGGACTTTACCTCCTATGGCTACACCTTC.

This chain joins TRBV5-6 and TRBJ2-1, with 10 bases fitting TRBD1. The CDR3 runs to 15 residues. V lost 4 bases, J lost 4 bases, and 5 bases stayed unmatched. CDR1 and CDR2 from the germline V gene are SGHDT and YYEEEE. CDR3 in DNA: TGTGCCAGCAGCCCGGGGACAGGGGATTACAATGAGCAGTTCTTC. Its translation is CASSPGTGDYNEQFF.

The J gene is TRBJ2-3, the V gene TRBV6-2 or TRBV6-3; no clear D gene. The germline CDR1 and CDR2 sequences are MNHEY and SVGEGT. The CDR3 runs to 14 residues. V lost 2 bases and J lost 1, with 7 bases in between. The DNA for the CDR3 is TGTGCCAGCAGTTACGTGACTCGCACAGATACGCAGTATTTT. It specifies CASSYVTRTDTQYF.